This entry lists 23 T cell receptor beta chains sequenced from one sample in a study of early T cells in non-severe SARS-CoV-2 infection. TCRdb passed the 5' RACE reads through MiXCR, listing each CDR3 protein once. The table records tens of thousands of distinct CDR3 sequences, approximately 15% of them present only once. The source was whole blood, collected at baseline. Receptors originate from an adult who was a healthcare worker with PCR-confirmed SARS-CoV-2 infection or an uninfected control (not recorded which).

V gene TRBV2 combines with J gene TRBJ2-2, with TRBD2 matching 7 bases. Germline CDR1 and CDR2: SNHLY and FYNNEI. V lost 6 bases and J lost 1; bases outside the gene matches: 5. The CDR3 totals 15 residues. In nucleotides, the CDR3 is TGTGCCAGCAGCTACCGGGAGGTGAACACCGGGGAGCTGTTTTTT. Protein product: CASSYREVNTGELFF.

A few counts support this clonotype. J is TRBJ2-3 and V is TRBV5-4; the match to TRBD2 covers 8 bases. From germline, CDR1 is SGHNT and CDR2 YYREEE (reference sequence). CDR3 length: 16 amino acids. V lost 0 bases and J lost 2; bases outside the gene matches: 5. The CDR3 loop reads CASSLDGLADTDTQYF. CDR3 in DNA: TGTGCCAGCAGCTTGGACGGACTAGCAGACACAGATACGCAGTATTTT.

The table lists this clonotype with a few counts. For the CDR3, the DNA is TGTGCCAGCAGTCAGACAGGGGCTCCCCTCCACTTT. Translated: CASSQTGAPLHF. The rearrangement links TRBV6-5 to TRBJ1-6, with TRBD1 matching 8 bases. The germline V gene encodes CDR1 MNHEY and CDR2 SVGAGI. The length of the CDR3 is 12 residues. J lost 13 bases, V lost 5 bases, and 4 bases had no gene match.

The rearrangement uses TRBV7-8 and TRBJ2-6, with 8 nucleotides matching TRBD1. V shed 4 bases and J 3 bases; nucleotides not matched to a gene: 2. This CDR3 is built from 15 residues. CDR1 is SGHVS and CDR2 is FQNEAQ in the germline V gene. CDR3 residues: CASSWTGYGANVLTF. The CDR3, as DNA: TGTGCCAGCAGCTGGACAGGGTATGGGGCCAACGTCCTGACTTTC.

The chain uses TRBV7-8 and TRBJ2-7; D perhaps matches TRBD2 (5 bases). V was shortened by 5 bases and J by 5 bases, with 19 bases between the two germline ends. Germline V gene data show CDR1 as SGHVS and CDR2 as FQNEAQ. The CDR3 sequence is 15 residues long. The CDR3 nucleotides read TGTGCCAGCAGCCTGCATCCGAGGGCTCTAAACGAGCAGTACTTC. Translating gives CASSLHPRALNEQYF.

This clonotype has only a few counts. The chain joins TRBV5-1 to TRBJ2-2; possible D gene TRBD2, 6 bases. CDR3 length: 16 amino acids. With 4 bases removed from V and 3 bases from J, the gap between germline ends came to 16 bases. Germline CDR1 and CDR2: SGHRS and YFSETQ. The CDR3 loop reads CASSQGLTADTGELFF. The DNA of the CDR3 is TGCGCCAGCAGCCAGGGACTGACGGCGGACACCGGGGAGCTGTTTTTT.

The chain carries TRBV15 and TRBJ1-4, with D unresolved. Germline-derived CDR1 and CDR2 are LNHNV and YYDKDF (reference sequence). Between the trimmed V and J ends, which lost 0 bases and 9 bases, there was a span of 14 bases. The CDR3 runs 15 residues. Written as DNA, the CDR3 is TGTGCCACCAGCAGAGATCCGGACCCAACTCAAAAACTGTTTTTT. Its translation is CATSRDPDPTQKLFF.

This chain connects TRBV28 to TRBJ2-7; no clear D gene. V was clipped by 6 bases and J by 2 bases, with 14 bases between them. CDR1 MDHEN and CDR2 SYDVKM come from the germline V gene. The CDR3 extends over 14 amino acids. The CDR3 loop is CASRFHREAYEQYF. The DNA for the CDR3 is TGTGCCAGCAGGTTCCATAGGGAAGCCTACGAGCAGTACTTC.

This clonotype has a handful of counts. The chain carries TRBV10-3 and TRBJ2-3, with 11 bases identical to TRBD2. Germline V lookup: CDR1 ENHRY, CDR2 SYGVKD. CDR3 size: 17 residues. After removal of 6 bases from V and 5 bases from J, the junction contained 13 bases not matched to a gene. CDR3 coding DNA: TGTGCCATCAGCAAGACGGGACTAGCGGCGTCAGGAGATACGCAGTATTTT. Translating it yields CAISKTGLAASGDTQYF.

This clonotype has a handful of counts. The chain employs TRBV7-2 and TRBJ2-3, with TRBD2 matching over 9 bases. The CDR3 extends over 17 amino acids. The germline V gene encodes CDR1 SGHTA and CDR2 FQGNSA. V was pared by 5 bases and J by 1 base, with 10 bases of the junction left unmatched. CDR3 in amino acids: CASSPQAGGPGTDTQYF. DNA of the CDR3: TGTGCCAGCAGCCCCCAAGCGGGGGGCCCTGGCACAGATACGCAGTATTTT.

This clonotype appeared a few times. The CDR3 nucleotides read TGTGCCAGCAGTCCCGTACAGGATTGGGTGACCCAGTACTTC. Translated: CASSPVQDWVTQYF. V gene TRBV12-3 or TRBV12-4 combines with J gene TRBJ2-5; tentative D call: TRBD1 (5 bases). The CDR3 length is 14 residues. V gave up 5 bases and J gave up 7 bases, with 17 bases separating them.

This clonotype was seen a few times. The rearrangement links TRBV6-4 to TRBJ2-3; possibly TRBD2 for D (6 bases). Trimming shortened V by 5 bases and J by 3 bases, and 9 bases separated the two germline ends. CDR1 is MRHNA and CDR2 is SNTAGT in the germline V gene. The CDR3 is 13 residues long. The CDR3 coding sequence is TGTGCCAGCAGTACGGGAGAGACAGATACGCAGTATTTT. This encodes CASSTGETDTQYF.

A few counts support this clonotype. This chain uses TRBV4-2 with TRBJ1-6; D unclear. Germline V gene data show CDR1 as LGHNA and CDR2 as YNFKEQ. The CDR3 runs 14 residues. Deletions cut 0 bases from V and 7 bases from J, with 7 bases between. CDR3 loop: CASSQDRGNSPLHF. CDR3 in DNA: TGTGCCAGCAGCCAAGATCGGGGAAATTCACCCCTCCACTTT.

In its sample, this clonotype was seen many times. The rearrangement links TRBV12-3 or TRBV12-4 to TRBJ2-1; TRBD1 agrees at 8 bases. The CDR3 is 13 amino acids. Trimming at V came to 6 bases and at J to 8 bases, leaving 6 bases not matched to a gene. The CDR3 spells CASSLDRVYEQFF. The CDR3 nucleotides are TGTGCCAGCAGCTTGGACAGGGTGTATGAGCAGTTCTTC.

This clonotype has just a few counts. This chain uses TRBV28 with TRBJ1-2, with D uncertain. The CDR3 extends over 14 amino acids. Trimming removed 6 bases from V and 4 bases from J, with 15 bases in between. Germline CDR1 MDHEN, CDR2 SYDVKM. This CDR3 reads CASRSQTKFYGYTF. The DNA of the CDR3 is TGTGCCAGCAGATCCCAAACAAAATTCTATGGCTACACCTTC.

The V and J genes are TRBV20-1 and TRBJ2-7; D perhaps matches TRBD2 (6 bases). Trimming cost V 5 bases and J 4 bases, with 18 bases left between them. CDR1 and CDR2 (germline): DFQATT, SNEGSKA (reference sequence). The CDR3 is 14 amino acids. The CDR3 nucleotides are TGCAGTGCTCGCCCCGGGGGAGTTACATACGAGCAGTACTTC. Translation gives CSARPGGVTYEQYF.

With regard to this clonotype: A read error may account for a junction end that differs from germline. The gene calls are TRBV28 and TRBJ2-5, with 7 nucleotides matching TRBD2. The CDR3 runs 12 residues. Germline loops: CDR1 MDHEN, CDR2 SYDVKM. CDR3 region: CASRDYQETQCF. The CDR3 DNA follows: TGTGCCAGCCGGGACTACCAAGAGACCCAGTGCTTC.

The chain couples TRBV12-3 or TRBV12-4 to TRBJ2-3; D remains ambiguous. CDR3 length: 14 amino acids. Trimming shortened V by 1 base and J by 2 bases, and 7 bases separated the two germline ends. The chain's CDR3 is CASSLGRITDTQYF. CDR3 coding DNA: TGTGCCAGCAGTTTAGGCCGCATCACAGATACGCAGTATTTT.

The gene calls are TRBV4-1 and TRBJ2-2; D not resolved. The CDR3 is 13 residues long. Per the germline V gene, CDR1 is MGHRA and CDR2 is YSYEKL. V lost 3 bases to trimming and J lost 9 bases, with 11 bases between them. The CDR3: CASSHAAGRELFF. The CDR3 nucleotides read TGCGCCAGCAGCCATGCGGCCGGCAGGGAGCTGTTTTTT.

CDR3 sequence (DNA): TGCAGTGCTAGATTACCGGGACTAGGAGCAACAGATACGCAGTATTTT. It encodes CSARLPGLGATDTQYF. This rearrangement joins TRBV20-1 to TRBJ2-3; 8 bases are a match to TRBD2. Trimming cost V 2 bases and J 3 bases; bases outside gene matches: 10. The CDR3 runs 16 residues. CDR1 and CDR2 from the germline V gene are DFQATT and SNEGSKA (reference sequence).

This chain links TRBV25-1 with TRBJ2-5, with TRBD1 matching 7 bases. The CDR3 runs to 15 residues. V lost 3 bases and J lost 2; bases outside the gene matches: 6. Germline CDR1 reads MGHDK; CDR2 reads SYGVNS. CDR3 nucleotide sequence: TGTGCCAGCAGTGACCCTCGGACAGGACAAGAGACCCAGTACTTC. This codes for CASSDPRTGQETQYF. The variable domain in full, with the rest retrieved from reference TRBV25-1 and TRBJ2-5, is EADIYQTPRYLVIGTGKKITLECSQTMGHDKMYWYQQDPGMELHLIHYSYGVNSTEKGDLSSESTVSRIRTEHFPLTLESARPSHTSQYLCASSDPRTGQETQYFGPGTRLLVL.

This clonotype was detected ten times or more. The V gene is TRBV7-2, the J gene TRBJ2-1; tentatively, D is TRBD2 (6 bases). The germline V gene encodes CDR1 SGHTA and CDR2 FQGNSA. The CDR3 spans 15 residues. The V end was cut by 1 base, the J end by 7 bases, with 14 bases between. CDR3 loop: CASSLGYGSFNEQFF. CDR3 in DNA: TGTGCCAGCAGCTTAGGTTACGGGAGCTTTAATGAGCAGTTCTTC.

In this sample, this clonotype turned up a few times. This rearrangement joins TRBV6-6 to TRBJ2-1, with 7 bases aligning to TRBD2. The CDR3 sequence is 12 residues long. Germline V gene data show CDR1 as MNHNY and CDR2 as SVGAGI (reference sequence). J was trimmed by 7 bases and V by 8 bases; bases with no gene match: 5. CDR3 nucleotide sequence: TGTGCCAGCGGGGCGGGAGTAAATGAGCAGTTCTTC. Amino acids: CASGAGVNEQFF.